The T cell receptor beta chain described here comes from a study of shared clonotypes between healthy human individuals. Method: immunoSEQ multiplex PCR; TCRdb's copy keeps in-frame clones and lacks some. Of a few million clones in the sample, 85% to 95% were seen once. With respect to this clone: Its antigen is as yet unknown.

V lost 11 bases to trimming and J lost 0 bases, with 17 bases between them. Per germline, CDR1 SEHNR and CDR2 FQNEAQ (reference sequence). The CDR3 is 16 amino acids. Study-level points and caveats: Sorted-subset sequencing was shown by rarefaction to be incomplete despite large depth. Genetic and exposure-history diversity was limited by the few donors.

The source is a man between 18 and 29 years old in good health. Some clones in this sample may be carry-over from other donors' samples. The sequenced material came from naive CD4+ T cells from PBMCs. Subset denoted: CD45RA+ positively selected. The chain joins TRBV7-9 to TRBJ2-6; D is possibly TRBD1 (5 bases). The CDR3 bases are TGTGCCGCCCCGGACACGTTCAACTCTGGGGCCAACGTCCTGACTTTC. As protein: CAAPDTFNSGANVLTF. The whole variable domain, remainder taken from reference TRBV7-9 and TRBJ2-6, is DTGVSQNPRHKITKRGQNVTFRCDPISEHNRLYWYRQTLGQGPEFLTYFQNEAQLEKSRLLSDRFSAERPKGSFSTLEIQRTEQGDSAMYLCAAPDTFNSGANVLTFGAGSRLTVL.